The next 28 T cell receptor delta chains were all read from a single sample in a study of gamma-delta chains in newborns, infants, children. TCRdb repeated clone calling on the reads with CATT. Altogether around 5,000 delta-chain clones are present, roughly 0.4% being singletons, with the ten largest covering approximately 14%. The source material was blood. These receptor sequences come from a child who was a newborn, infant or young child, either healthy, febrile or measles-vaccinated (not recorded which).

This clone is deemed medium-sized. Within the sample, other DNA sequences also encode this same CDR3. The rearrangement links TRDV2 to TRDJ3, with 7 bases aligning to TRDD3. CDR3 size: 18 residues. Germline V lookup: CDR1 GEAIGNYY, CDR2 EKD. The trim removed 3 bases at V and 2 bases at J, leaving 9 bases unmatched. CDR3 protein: CACDEWGTQPWDTRQMFF. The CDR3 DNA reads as TGTGCCTGTGACGAATGGGGGACTCAACCCTGGGACACCCGACAGATGTTTTTC.

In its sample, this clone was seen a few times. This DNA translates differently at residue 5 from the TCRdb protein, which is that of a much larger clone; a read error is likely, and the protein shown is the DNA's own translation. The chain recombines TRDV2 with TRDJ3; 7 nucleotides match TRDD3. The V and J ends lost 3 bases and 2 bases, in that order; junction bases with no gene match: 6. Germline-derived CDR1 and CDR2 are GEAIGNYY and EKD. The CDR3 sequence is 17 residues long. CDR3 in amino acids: CACDAGWGTWDTRQMFF. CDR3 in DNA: TGTGCCTGTGACGCCGGTTGGGGGACCTGGGACACCCGACAGATGTTTTTC.

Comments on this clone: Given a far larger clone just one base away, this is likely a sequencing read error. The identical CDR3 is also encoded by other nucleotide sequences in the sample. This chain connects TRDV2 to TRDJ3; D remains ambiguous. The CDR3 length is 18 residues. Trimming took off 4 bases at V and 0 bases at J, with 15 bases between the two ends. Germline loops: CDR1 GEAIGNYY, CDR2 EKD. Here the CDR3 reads CACDTGAFDSWDTRQMFF. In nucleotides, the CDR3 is TGTGCCTGTGATACCGGAGCTTTCGACTCCTGGGACACCCGACAGATGTTTTTC.

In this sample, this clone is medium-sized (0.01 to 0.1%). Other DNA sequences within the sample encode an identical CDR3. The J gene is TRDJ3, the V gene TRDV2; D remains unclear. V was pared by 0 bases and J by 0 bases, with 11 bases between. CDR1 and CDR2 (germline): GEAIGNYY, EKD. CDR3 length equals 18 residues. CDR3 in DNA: TGTGCCTGTGACACCGGAGCTTTCGACTCCTGGGACACCCGACAGATGTTTTTC. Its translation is CACDTGAFDSWDTRQMFF.

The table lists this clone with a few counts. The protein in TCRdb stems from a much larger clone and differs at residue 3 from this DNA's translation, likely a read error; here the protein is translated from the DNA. CDR3 sequence (DNA): TGTGCCTATGACACCGGCTGGGGGACCTCCTGGGACACCCGACAGATGTTTTTC. This translates into CAYDTGWGTSWDTRQMFF. This chain connects TRDV2 to TRDJ3; 8 bases map to TRDD3. CDR1 and CDR2 (germline): GEAIGNYY, EKD. This CDR3 comprises 18 residues.

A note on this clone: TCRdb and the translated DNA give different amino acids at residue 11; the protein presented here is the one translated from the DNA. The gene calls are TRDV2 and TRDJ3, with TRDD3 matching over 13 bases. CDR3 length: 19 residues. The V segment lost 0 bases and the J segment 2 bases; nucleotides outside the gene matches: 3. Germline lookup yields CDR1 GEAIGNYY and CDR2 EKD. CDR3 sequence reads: CACDTRTGGYAWDTRQMFF. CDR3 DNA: TGTGCCTGTGACACCCGTACTGGGGGATACGCCTGGGACACCCGACAGATGTTTTTC.

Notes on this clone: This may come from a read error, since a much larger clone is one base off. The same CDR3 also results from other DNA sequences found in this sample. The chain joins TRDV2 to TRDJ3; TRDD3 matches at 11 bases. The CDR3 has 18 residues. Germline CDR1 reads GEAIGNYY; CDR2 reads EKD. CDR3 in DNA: TGTGCCTGTGATGGACTGGGGGATAAATCCTGGGACACCCGACAGATGTTCTTC. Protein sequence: CACDGLGDKSWDTRQMFF.

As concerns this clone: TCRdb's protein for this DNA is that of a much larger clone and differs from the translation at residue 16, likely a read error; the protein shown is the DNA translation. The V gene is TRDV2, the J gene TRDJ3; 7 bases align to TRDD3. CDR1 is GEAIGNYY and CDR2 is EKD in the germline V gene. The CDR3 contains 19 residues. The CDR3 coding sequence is TGTGCCTGTGACATACTGGGGAACTCGAGCTCCTGGGACACCCGACGGATGTTTTTC. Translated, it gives CACDILGNSSSWDTRRMFF.

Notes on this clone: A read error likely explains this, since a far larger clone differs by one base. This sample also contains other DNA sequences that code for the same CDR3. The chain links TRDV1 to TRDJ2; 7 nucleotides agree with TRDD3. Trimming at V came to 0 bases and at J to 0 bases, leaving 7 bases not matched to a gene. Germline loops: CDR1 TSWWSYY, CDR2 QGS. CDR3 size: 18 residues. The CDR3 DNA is TGTGCTCTTGGGGAACTTGCTGGGGGGTCCCCTTTGACAGCACAACTCTTCTTT. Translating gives CALGELAGGSPLTAQLFF.

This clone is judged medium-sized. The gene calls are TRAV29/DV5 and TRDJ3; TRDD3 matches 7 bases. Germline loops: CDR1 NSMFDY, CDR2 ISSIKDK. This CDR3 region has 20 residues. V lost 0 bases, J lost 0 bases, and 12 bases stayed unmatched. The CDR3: CAASAIFLGVPSWDTRQMFF. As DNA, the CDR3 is TGTGCAGCAAGCGCGATCTTTCTGGGGGTACCCTCCTGGGACACCCGACAGATGTTTTTC.

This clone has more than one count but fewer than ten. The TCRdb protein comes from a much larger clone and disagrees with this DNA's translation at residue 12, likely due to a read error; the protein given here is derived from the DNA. The chain's CDR3 is CACDTVLGDSWVTRQMFF. The CDR3 bases are TGTGCCTGTGACACCGTACTGGGGGACTCCTGGGTCACCCGACAGATGTTTTTC. The rearrangement links TRDV2 to TRDJ3; TRDD3 matches at 9 bases. From germline, CDR1 is GEAIGNYY and CDR2 EKD. This CDR3 has 18 amino acids.

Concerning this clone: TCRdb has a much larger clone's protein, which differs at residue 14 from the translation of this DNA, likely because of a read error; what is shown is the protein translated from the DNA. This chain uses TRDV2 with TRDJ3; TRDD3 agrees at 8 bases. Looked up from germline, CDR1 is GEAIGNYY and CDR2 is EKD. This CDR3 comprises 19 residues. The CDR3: CACDTVLGASSWDARQMFF. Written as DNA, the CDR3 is TGTGCCTGTGACACCGTACTGGGGGCTTCCTCCTGGGACGCCCGACAGATGTTTTTC.

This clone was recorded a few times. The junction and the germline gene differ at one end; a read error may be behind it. The CDR3 spells CAYDTAAGGYESSWDTRQVFF. The CDR3 DNA reads as TGTGCCTATGACACGGCGGCTGGGGGATACGAGAGCTCCTGGGACACCCGACAGGTGTTTTTC. The chain employs TRDV2 and TRDJ3, with TRDD3 identical over 12 bases. The CDR3 extends over 21 amino acids. Germline values: CDR1 GEAIGNYY, CDR2 EKD.

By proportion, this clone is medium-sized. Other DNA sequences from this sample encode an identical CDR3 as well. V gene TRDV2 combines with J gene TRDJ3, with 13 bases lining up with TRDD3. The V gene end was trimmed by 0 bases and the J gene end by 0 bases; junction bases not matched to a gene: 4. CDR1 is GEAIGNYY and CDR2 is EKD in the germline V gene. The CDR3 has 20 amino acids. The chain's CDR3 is CACDTLLGDTSSWDTRQMFF. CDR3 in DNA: TGTGCCTGTGACACCCTACTGGGGGATACGAGCTCCTGGGACACCCGACAGATGTTTTTC.

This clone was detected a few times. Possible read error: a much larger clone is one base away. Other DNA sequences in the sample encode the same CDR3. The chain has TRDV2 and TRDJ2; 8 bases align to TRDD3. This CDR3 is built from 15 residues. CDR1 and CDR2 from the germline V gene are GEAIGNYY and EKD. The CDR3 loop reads CACDTLGDLTAQLFF. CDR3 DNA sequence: TGTGCCTGCGACACCCTGGGGGATTTGACAGCACAACTCTTCTTT.

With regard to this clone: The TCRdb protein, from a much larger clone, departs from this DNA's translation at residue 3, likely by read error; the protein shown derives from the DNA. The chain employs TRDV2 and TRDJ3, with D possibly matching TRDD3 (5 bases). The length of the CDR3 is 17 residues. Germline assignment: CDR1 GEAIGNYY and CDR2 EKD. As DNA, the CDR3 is TGTGCCCGTGACACCTGGGTCACCTCCTGGGACACCCGACAGATGTTTTTC. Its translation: CARDTWVTSWDTRQMFF.

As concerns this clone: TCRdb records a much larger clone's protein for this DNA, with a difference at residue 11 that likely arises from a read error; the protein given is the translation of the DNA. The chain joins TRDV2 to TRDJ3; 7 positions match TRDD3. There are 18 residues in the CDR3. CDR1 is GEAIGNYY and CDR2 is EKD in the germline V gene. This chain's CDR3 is CACDLGGDSSRDTRQMFF. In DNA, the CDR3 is TGTGCCTGTGACCTTGGGGGAGATAGCTCCCGGGACACCCGACAGATGTTTTTC.

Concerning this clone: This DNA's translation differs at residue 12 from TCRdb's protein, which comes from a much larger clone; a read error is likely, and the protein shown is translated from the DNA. The CDR3 DNA reads TGTGCCTGTGACACCGTGGGGGATACCCCCTACCGTAAACTCATCTTT. Amino acid sequence: CACDTVGDTPYRKLIF. The chain combines TRDV2 with TRDJ1; 10 nucleotides line up with TRDD3. Since TCRdb gives no J gene, matching the DNA to germline was used here to assign it. In germline, CDR1 is GEAIGNYY, CDR2 EKD. This CDR3 has 16 amino acids. After removal of 0 bases from V and 7 bases from J, the junction contained 10 bases not matched to a gene.

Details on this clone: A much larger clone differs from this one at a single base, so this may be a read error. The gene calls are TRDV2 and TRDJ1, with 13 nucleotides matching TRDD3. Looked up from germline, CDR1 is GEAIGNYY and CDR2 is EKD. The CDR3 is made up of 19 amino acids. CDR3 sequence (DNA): TGTGCCTGTGACACGTTAGAACTGGGGGATACGGAGGGGACCGATAGACTCATCTTT. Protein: CACDTLELGDTEGTDRLIF.

The CDR3: CACDTRDPSSWDTRQMFF. CDR3 nucleotides: TGTGCCTGTGACACGCGGGATCCTAGCTCCTGGGACACCCGACAGATGTTTTTC. The chain has TRDV2 and TRDJ3, with D perhaps given as TRDD2 or TRDD3 (5 bases each). The germline gives CDR1 GEAIGNYY, CDR2 EKD. The CDR3 extends over 18 amino acids. The V and J ends lost 1 base and 0 bases respectively, with 12 bases between them.

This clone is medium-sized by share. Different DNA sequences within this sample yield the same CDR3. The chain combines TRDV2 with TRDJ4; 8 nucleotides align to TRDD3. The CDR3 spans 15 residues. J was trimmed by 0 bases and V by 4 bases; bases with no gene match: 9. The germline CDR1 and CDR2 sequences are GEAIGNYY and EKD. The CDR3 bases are TGTGCCTGTGATACTGGGGGCGACGGTGCCAGACCCCTGATCTTT. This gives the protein CACDTGGDGARPLIF.

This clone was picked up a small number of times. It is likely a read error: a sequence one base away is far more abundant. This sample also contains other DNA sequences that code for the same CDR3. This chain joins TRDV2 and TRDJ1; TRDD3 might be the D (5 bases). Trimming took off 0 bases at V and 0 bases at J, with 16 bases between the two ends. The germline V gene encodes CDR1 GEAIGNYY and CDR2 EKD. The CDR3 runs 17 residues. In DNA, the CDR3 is TGTGCCTGTGACACCGGAGGGGGGTACGGGTACACCGATAAACTCATCTTT. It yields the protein CACDTGGGYGYTDKLIF.

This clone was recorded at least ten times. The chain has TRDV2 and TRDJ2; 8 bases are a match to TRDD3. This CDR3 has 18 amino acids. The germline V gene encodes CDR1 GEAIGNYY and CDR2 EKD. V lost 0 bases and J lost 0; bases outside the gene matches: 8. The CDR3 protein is CACDTILGALSLTAQLFF. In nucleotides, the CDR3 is TGTGCCTGTGACACCATACTGGGGGCCCTGTCTTTGACAGCACAACTCTTCTTT.

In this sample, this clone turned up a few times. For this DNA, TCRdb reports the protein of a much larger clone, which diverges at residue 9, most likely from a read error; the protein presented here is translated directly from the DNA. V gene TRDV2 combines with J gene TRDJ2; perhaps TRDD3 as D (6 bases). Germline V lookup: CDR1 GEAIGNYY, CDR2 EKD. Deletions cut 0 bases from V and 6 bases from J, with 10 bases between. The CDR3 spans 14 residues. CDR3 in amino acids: CACDTWGLAAQLFF. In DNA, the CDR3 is TGTGCCTGTGACACCTGGGGATTGGCAGCACAACTCTTCTTT.

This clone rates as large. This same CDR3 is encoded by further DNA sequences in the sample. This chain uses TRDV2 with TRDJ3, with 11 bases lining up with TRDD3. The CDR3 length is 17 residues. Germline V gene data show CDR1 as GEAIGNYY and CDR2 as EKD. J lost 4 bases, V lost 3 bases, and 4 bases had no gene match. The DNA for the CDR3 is TGTGCCTGTGACGTACTGGGGGATATTTGGGACACCCGACAGATGTTTTTC. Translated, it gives CACDVLGDIWDTRQMFF.

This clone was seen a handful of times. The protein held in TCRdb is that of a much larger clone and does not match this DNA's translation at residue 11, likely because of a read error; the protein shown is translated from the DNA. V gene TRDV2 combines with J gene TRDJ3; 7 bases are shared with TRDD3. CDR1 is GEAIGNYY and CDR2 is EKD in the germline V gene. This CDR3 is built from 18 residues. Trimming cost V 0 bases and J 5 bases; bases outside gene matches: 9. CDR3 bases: TGTGCCTGTGACACCGCTGGGGGGAGGACCCGGGACACCCGACAGATGTTTTTC. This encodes CACDTAGGRTRDTRQMFF.

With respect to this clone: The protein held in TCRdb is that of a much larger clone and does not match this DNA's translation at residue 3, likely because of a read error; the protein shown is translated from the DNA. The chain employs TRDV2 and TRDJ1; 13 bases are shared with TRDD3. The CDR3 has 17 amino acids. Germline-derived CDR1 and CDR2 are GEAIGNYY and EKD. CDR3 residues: CAGDILGDTEYTDKLIF. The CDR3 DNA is TGTGCCGGTGACATACTGGGGGATACGGAGTACACCGATAAACTCATCTTT.

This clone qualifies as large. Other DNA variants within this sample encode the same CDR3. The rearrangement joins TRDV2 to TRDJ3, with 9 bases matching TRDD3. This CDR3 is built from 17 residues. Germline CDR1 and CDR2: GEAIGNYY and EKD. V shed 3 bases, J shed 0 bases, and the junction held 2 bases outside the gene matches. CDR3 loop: CACDDWGSSWDTRQMFF. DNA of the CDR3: TGTGCCTGTGACGACTGGGGGAGCTCCTGGGACACCCGACAGATGTTTTTC.